This T cell receptor beta chain was recovered during a study of CD8 T cells in ankylosing spondylitis. The germline gives CDR1 SGHRS, CDR2 YFSETQ. Trimming removed 3 bases from V and 3 bases from J; junction bases left unmatched: 10. This CDR3 has 17 residues. In regard to this clonotype: What it recognizes is unknown.

Study-wide findings and caveats: Disease-linked clones reportedly concentrated significantly in matched ankylosing spondylitis synovial fluid. Typical of ankylosing spondylitis blood, it appeared, was a TCR beta motif of roughly eight highly homologous variants.

Quantitative barcoded 5'-RACE was used to prepare TCR beta libraries. TCRdb ran MiXCR on the 5' RACE reads and lists one entry per CDR3 protein. The repertoire holds approximately 300,000 distinct CDR3 sequences, with around 8% as singletons. The sequenced sample consisted of blood, either unsorted or a sorted T cell fraction (not recorded which). This receptor was obtained from a male donor with ankylosing spondylitis. This chain connects TRBV5-1 to TRBJ2-2; the match to TRBD1 covers 8 bases. The CDR3 spells CASSSFVRGPDTGELFF. The CDR3 DNA sequence: TGCGCCAGCAGCTCCTTTGTCAGGGGGCCGGACACCGGGGAGCTGTTTTTT.